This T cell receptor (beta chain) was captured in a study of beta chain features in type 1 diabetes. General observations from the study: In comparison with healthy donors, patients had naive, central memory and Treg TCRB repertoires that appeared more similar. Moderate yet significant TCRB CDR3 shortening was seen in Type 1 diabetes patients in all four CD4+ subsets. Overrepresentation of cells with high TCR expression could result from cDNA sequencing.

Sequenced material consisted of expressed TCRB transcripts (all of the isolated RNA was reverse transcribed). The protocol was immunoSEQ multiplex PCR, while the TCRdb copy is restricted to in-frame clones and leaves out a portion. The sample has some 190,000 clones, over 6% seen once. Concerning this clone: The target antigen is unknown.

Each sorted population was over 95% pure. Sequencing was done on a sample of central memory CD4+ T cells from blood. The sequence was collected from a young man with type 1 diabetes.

Here the CDR3 DNA reads TGCGCCAGCAGCCCCCGGGGGGCAGGGGCAGATACGCAGTATTTT. As protein: CASSPRGAGADTQYF. The V call is TRBV5-1, the J call TRBJ2-3; TRBD2 might be the D (7 bases). This CDR3 comprises 15 residues. Germline V gene sequence: CDR1 SGHRS, CDR2 YFSETQ. V was shortened by 4 bases and J by 4 bases, with 16 bases between the two germline ends.